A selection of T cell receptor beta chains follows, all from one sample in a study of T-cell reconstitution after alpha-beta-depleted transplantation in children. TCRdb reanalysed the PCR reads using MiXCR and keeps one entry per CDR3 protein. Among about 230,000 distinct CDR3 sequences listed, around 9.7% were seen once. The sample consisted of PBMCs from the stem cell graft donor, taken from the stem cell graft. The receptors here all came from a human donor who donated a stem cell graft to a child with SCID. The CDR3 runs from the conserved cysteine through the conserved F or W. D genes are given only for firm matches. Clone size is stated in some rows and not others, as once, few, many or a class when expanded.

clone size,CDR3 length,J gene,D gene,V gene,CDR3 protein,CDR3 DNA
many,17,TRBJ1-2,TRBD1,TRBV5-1,CASSLDPGTGINYGYTF,TGCGCCAGCAGCTTGGACCCCGGGACAGGGATTAACTATGGCTACACCTTC
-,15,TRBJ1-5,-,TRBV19,CASSMGQAGNQPQHF,TGTGCCAGTAGTATGGGGCAGGCGGGGAATCAGCCCCAGCATTTT
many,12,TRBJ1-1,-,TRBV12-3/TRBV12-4,CASSRGGSEAFF,TGTGCCAGCAGTCGCGGGGGGTCTGAAGCTTTCTTT
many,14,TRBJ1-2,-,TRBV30,CAWSGARLGYGYTF,TGTGCCTGGAGTGGGGCCAGACTTGGCTATGGCTACACCTTC
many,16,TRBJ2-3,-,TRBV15,CATSREASLATDTQYF,TGTGCCACCAGCAGAGAGGCTAGCCTGGCCACAGATACGCAGTATTTT
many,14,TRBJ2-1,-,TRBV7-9,CASSSRQASTIEFF,TGTGCCAGCAGCTCCAGACAGGCCTCCACAATAGAGTTCTTC
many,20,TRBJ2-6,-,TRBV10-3,CAISGWSVGQRNSGANVLTF,TGTGCCATCAGTGGGTGGTCCGTTGGACAGAGAAACTCTGGGGCCAACGTCCTGACTTTC
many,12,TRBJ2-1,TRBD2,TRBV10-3,CAISGTSNEQFF,TGTGCCATCAGTGGGACTAGCAATGAGCAGTTCTTC
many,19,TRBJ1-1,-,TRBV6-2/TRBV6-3,CASSYSPFSQKEAYTEAFF,TGTGCCAGCAGTTACTCCCCTTTCAGCCAGAAGGAAGCGTACACTGAAGCTTTCTTT
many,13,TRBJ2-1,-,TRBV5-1,CASSRLRYNEQFF,TGCGCCAGCAGCCGCCTTAGATACAATGAGCAGTTCTTC
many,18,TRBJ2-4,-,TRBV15,CATSREKPSSSVKNIQYF,TGTGCCACCAGCAGAGAAAAGCCCAGCTCCTCGGTCAAAAACATTCAGTACTTC
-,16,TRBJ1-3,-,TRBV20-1,CSASFPDTMAGNTIYF,TGCAGTGCTAGTTTTCCGGACACAATGGCTGGAAACACCATATATTTT
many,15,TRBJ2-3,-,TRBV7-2,CASSFSTTATNTQYF,TGTGCCAGCAGCTTTTCTACCACAGCCACAAATACGCAGTATTTT
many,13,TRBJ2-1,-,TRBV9,CASSVAGANEQFF,TGTGCCAGCAGCGTCGCAGGGGCCAATGAGCAGTTCTTC
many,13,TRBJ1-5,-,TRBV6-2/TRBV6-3,CATAVGGIQPQHF,TGTGCCACAGCGGTCGGGGGCATTCAGCCCCAGCATTTT
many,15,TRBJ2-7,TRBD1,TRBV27,CASSLRRGLSYEQYF,TGTGCCAGCAGTTTACGCAGGGGGCTTTCATACGAGCAGTACTTC
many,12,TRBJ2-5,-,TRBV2,CASRDLQETQYF,TGTGCCAGCAGGGACCTCCAAGAGACCCAGTACTTC
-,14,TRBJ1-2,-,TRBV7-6,CASSRELRGNGYTF,TGTGCCAGCAGCCGAGAACTCAGGGGTAATGGCTACACCTTC
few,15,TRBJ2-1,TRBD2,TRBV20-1,CSARLTSGGAYEQFF,TGCAGTGCCCGTCTAACTAGCGGGGGGGCCTATGAGCAGTTCTTC
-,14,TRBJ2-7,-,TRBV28,CASSFLGWTYEQYF,TGTGCCAGCAGTTTTCTAGGTTGGACCTACGAGCAGTACTTC
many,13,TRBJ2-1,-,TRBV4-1,CASSQDRENEQFF,TGCGCCAGCAGCCAAGACAGGGAGAATGAGCAGTTCTTC
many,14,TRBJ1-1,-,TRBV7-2,CASRSGTIRAEAFF,TGTGCCAGCCGGTCCGGGACAATAAGGGCTGAAGCTTTCTTT
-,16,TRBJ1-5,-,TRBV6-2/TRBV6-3,CASSSGVGYSNQPQHF,TGTGCCAGCAGCTCTGGGGTCGGTTATAGCAATCAGCCCCAGCATTTT
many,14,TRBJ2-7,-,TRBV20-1,CSATLDWPWGEQYF,TGCAGTGCTACCCTGGACTGGCCCTGGGGCGAGCAGTACTTC
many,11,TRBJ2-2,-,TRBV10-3,CAISDTGELFF,TGTGCCATCAGTGACACCGGGGAGCTGTTTTTT
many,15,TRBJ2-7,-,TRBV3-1,CASSPGIASRYEQYF,TGTGCCAGCAGCCCTGGGATCGCCAGCAGGTACGAGCAGTACTTC
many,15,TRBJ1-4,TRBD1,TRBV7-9,CASSLTGTGNEKLFF,TGTGCCAGCAGCTTAACAGGGACAGGGAATGAAAAACTGTTTTTT
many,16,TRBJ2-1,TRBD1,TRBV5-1,CASSGGTGAPDNEQFF,TGCGCCAGCAGCGGCGGGACAGGGGCACCCGACAATGAGCAGTTCTTC
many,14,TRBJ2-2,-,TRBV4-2,CASMPHPNTGELFF,TGTGCCAGCATGCCCCACCCGAACACCGGGGAGCTGTTTTTT
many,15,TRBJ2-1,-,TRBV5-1,CASAGRGQSYNEQFF,TGCGCCAGCGCTGGTAGGGGACAATCTTACAATGAGCAGTTCTTC
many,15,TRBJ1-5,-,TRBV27,CASSLAGGSGEPQHF,TGTGCCAGCAGTTTAGCCGGCGGCTCGGGGGAGCCCCAGCATTTT
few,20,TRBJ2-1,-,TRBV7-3,CASSSKGYSRGPPGPNEQFF,TGTGCCAGCAGCTCAAAAGGCTACTCCCGCGGCCCTCCCGGACCCAATGAGCAGTTCTTC
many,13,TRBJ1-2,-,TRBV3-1,CASSQEGRGGYTF,TGTGCCAGCAGCCAAGAGGGGCGCGGTGGCTACACCTTC
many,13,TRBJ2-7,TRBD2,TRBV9,CASSVGGGNEQYF,TGTGCCAGCAGCGTAGGGGGAGGGAACGAGCAGTACTTC
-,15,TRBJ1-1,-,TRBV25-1,CASSPRPQGNTEAFF,TGTGCCAGCAGTCCCCGCCCCCAGGGGAACACTGAAGCTTTCTTT
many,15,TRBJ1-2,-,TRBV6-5,CASSYGQGGNYGYTF,TGTGCCAGCAGTTACGGGCAGGGTGGGAACTATGGCTACACCTTC
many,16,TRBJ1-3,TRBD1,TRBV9,CASSTGTGPSGNTIYF,TGTGCCAGCAGCACCGGGACAGGACCTTCTGGAAACACCATATATTTT